These T cell receptor beta chains were read from a single sample in a study of T cell responses to AZD1222 COVID-19 vaccine. The assay was immunoSEQ multiplex PCR, and TCRdb's table has in-frame clones only and misses some. The table includes under 150,000 clones, 85% to 90% detected once. The starting material was peripheral blood, obtained on day 0 of MenACWY control vaccination. Receptors were obtained from an adult in good health. CDR3s include the opening cysteine and the closing phenylalanine or tryptophan. Clone size, where shown, is once, few, many, or a class for clones that have expanded.

j_call	v_call	clone_size	cdr3_aa
TRBJ2-5	TRBV19	NA	CASSILAGGEETQYF
TRBJ2-7	TRBV7-3	NA	CASSLQSGAAYEQYF
TRBJ2-2	TRBV4-2	NA	CASSLHGPGSGTGTGELFF
TRBJ2-7	TRBV9	once	CASSVGDTGPTYEQYF
TRBJ2-1	TRBV19	NA	CASSSIAGGPWNEQFF
TRBJ2-2	TRBV7-2	NA	CASSSWGRRAGELFF
TRBJ1-1	TRBV28	few	CASSGVTEAFF
TRBJ2-7	TRBV12-3/TRBV12-4	NA	CASSSTVTYEQYF
TRBJ2-5	TRBV7-9	NA	CASSFNSKETQYF
TRBJ1-1	TRBV5-1	once	CASSLRGAGTEAFF
TRBJ2-3	TRBV10-3	NA	CAISDSGRRTDTQYF
TRBJ1-5	TRBV19	NA	CASSTGQGYQPQHF
TRBJ2-1	TRBV5-1	NA	CASSPLAGGSYNEQFF
TRBJ1-6	TRBV7-3	NA	CASSLTIGLSPLHF
TRBJ2-7	TRBV7-2	NA	CASSLRTGVPYEQYF
TRBJ2-6	TRBV5-8	NA	CASSLGSGGRTNVLTF
TRBJ1-1	TRBV19	NA	CASSISTDTEAFF
TRBJ1-1	TRBV12-3/TRBV12-4	NA	CASSTRRNTEAFF
TRBJ1-6	TRBV10-3	NA	CAIIVDRVNSPLHF
TRBJ1-1	TRBV29-1	NA	CSVASVGTEAFF
TRBJ2-5	TRBV7-9	NA	CASSLREGGETQYF
TRBJ1-2	TRBV30	NA	CAWTNDRDYGYTF
TRBJ2-7	TRBV7-8	NA	CASSLARVEQYF
TRBJ2-2	TRBV9	NA	CASSAVAGGAGELFF
TRBJ1-2	TRBV12-3/TRBV12-4	NA	CASRSTGGGYTF
TRBJ2-1	TRBV7-9	few	CASSLRTSGARNEQFF
TRBJ2-2	TRBV4-3	NA	CASSLGVHTDTGELFF
TRBJ2-7	TRBV10-3	NA	CAISDGAEQYF
TRBJ2-1	TRBV18	NA	CASSPSGGLAGEQFF
TRBJ2-2	TRBV7-8	NA	CASSLTGGAMYGELFF
TRBJ2-1	TRBV19	NA	CASSNLESSYNEQFF
TRBJ2-1	TRBV5-1	NA	CASSLEGGPVNEQFF
TRBJ1-2	TRBV30	NA	CAWSLPGNYGYTF